This T cell receptor beta chain was identified during a study of blood T cell repertoires in COVID-19. Sequenced by immunoSEQ multiplex PCR; TCRdb stores in-frame clones only, minus some. The profile shows some 74,000 clones, approximately 80% of them singletons. This clone showed up just once. Germline V gene sequence: CDR1 KGHSH, CDR2 LQKENI. The trim removed 6 bases at V and 9 bases at J, leaving 7 bases unmatched. The CDR3 length is 15 residues. The rearrangement uses TRBV18 and TRBJ2-1, with TRBD2 matching 14 bases. This clonotype was sampled from a human donor in a cohort sampled during active COVID-19. The sequencing sample was made of peripheral blood. CDR3 sequence reads: CASSLTSGRAIEQFF. Written as DNA, the CDR3 is TGTGCCAGCTCGCTGACTAGCGGGAGGGCCATTGAGCAGTTCTTC.